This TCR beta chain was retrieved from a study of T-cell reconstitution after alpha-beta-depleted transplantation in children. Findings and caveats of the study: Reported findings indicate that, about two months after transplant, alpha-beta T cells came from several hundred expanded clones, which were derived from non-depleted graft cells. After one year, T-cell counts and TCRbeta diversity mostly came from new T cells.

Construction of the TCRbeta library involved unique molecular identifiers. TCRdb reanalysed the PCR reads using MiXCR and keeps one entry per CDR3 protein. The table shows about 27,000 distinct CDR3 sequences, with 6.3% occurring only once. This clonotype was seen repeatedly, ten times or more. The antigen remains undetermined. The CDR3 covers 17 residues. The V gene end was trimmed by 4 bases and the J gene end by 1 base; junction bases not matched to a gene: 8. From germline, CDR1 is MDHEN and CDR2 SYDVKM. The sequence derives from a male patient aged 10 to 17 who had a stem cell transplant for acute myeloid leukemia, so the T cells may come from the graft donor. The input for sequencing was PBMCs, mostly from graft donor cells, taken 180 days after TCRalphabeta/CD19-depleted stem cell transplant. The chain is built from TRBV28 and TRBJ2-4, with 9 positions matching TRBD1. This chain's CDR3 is CASSSAGTGSAKNIQYF. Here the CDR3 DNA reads TGTGCCAGCAGTTCCGCCGGGACAGGGTCGGCCAAAAACATTCAGTACTTC.